This entry lists 10 T cell receptor beta chains sequenced from one sample in a study of beta chain features in type 1 diabetes. The study reverse transcribed the entire isolated RNA, so it sequenced expressed TCRB transcripts. Generated by immunoSEQ multiplex PCR, the TCRdb table keeps only in-frame clones and is missing some. This repertoire shows about 200,000 clones, about 11% found once; its top ten account for 1% to 1.5%. Sequenced input: central memory CD4+ T cells from blood. The receptors stem from a man aged 18 to 30 in good health.

The V call is TRBV30, the J call TRBJ1-2; D not certain. This CDR3 region has 13 residues. V was trimmed by 3 bases and J by 8 bases, leaving 16 bases between them. Germline CDR1 is GTSNPN and CDR2 is SVGIG (reference sequence). CDR3: CAWRVTTTRGYTF. CDR3 nucleotides: TGTGCCTGGAGGGTCACTACTACCCGCGGCTACACCTTC.

The chain uses TRBV7-8 and TRBJ2-1; 13 bases match TRBD2. Germline V gives CDR1 SGHVS, CDR2 FQNEAQ. CDR3 length equals 18 residues. J lost 4 bases, V lost 2 bases, and 8 bases had no gene match. This chain's CDR3 is CASSLPRTSGRGYNEQFF. CDR3 nucleotide sequence: TGTGCCAGCAGCTTACCCCGGACTAGCGGGAGAGGGTACAATGAGCAGTTCTTC.

This clone was detected ten times or more. CDR3 sequence reads: CASSQSAGGSYEQYF. The CDR3 bases are TGTGCCAGCAGCCAATCGGCAGGGGGATCGTACGAGCAGTACTTC. The chain recombines TRBV16 with TRBJ2-7, with 7 bases fitting TRBD1. The germline V gene has CDR1 KGHSY and CDR2 FQNENV. After removal of 0 bases from V and 4 bases from J, the junction contained 6 bases not matched to a gene. The CDR3 covers 15 residues.

CDR3 nucleotides: TGTGCCAGCTCACCCCCGGGGCCGGGATCCTACGAGCAGTACTTC. It yields the protein CASSPPGPGSYEQYF. J is TRBJ2-7 and V is TRBV18, with D possibly called TRBD1 or TRBD2 (5 bases each). This CDR3 comprises 15 residues. From germline, CDR1 is KGHSH and CDR2 LQKENI. V was cut by 3 bases and J by 1 base, with 13 bases left in between.

This chain uses TRBV2 with TRBJ2-1; 10 bases fit TRBD1. Looked up from germline, CDR1 is SNHLY and CDR2 is FYNNEI. J was trimmed by 3 bases and V by 2 bases; bases with no gene match: 4. This CDR3 contains 16 residues. DNA for the CDR3: TGTGCCAGCAGTGAACTGACAGGGGGCGACTACAATGAGCAGTTCTTC. It translates to CASSELTGGDYNEQFF. The full variable domain, with the rest looked up from reference TRBV2 and TRBJ2-1, is EPEVTQTPSHQVTQMGQEVILRCVPISNHLYFYWYRQILGQKVEFLVSFYNNEISEKSEIFDDQFSVERPDGSNFTLKIRSTKLEDSAMYFCASSELTGGDYNEQFFGPGTRLTVL.

This clone was detected ten times or more. The chain combines TRBV6-5 with TRBJ2-2; TRBD2 agrees at 7 bases. Germline V gives CDR1 MNHEY, CDR2 SVGAGI. This CDR3 region has 15 residues. J lost 6 bases, V lost 6 bases, and 10 bases had no gene match. As DNA, the CDR3 is TGTGCCAGCAGCTATGACCGGACTAGGGCCGGGGAGCTGTTTTTT. Its translation: CASSYDRTRAGELFF.

In this sample, this clone turned up many times. This rearrangement joins TRBV5-4 to TRBJ2-1; D remains ambiguous. V lost 6 bases and J lost 0, with 13 bases in between. Germline loops: CDR1 SGHNT, CDR2 YYREEE (reference sequence). The CDR3 totals 15 residues. CDR3 nucleotide sequence: TGTGCCAGCACCCCCTCAGTAAGCTCCTACAATGAGCAGTTCTTC. Encoded protein: CASTPSVSSYNEQFF.

The chain has TRBV11-2 and TRBJ2-1; 10 bases fit TRBD2. The V segment lost 6 bases and the J segment 8 bases; nucleotides outside the gene matches: 13. The length of the CDR3 is 16 residues. CDR1 and CDR2 (germline): SGHAT, FQNNGV. CDR3 coding DNA: TGTGCCAGCAGTCTAGGATGGACTAGCGGCAGGGATGAGCAGTTCTTC. This sequence encodes CASSLGWTSGRDEQFF.

This clone was observed many times. The chain couples TRBV28 to TRBJ2-6, with 8 positions matching TRBD1. This CDR3 is built from 18 residues. Germline assignment: CDR1 MDHEN and CDR2 SYDVKM. V shed 3 bases, J shed 0 bases, and the junction held 7 bases outside the gene matches. The CDR3 coding sequence is TGTGCCAGCAGTTTGATCGGACAGGGACGCTCTGGGGCCAACGTCCTGACTTTC. This codes for CASSLIGQGRSGANVLTF.

The chain is built from TRBV7-2 and TRBJ2-7; a possible D gene is TRBD1 (5 bases). From germline, CDR1 is SGHTA and CDR2 FQGNSA. V dropped 1 base and J dropped 5 bases, with 15 bases sitting between them. The CDR3 contains 15 residues. CDR3 in amino acids: CASSLDVGRVDEQYF. The CDR3 DNA is TGTGCCAGCAGCTTAGACGTCGGCAGGGTCGACGAGCAGTACTTC.